These T cell receptor beta chains were read from a single sample in a study of blood T cell repertoires in COVID-19. The protocol was immunoSEQ multiplex PCR, while the TCRdb copy is restricted to in-frame clones and leaves out a portion. The data hold approximately 140,000 clones, with approximately 86% observed a single time. The sequenced material came from PBMCs or T cells enriched from blood (not recorded which). The receptors stem from a woman aged 50 to 65 who had recovered from COVID-19. The CDR3 runs from the conserved cysteine through the conserved F or W. A D gene is named only where the DNA matches it firmly. Clone size is given for some rows only: seen once, a few or many times, or a class if the clone is expanded.

d_call cdr3_length j_call v_call clone_size cdr3_aa cdr3_nt
NA 14 TRBJ2-3 TRBV9 NA CASSVGGPADTQYF TGTGCCAGCAGCGTAGGGGGCCCCGCGGATACGCAGTATTTT
TRBD2 15 TRBJ2-1 TRBV13 NA CASSSGLAGKNEQFF TGTGCCAGCAGCTCGGGACTAGCGGGGAAGAATGAGCAGTTCTTC
TRBD2 16 TRBJ2-3 TRBV7-8 NA CASSFSSGGLTDTQYF TGTGCCAGCAGCTTTTCGAGCGGGGGCCTCACAGATACGCAGTATTTT
NA 14 TRBJ2-1 TRBV7-2 NA CASSPGTYNNEQFF TGTGCCAGCAGCCCCGGGACATATAACAATGAGCAGTTCTTC
NA 15 TRBJ2-1 TRBV3-1/TRBV3-2 once CASSLRGFSYNEQFF TGTGCCAGCAGCCTGAGAGGTTTTTCCTACAATGAGCAGTTCTTC
TRBD2 17 TRBJ2-7 TRBV5-1 NA CASSLNRNLAGGYEQYF TGCGCCAGCAGCTTGAACCGGAATCTAGCGGGGGGATACGAGCAGTACTTC
NA 14 TRBJ2-6 TRBV2 NA CASSESSGANVLTF TGTGCCAGCAGTGAGAGCTCTGGGGCCAACGTCCTGACTTTC
TRBD1 14 TRBJ1-5 TRBV9 NA CASSQGQGGQPQHF TGTGCCAGCAGCCAAGGACAGGGAGGCCAGCCCCAGCATTTT
NA 16 TRBJ2-3 TRBV7-9 NA CASSLVGTQMTDTQYF TGTGCCAGCAGCTTAGTGGGGACTCAGATGACAGATACGCAGTATTTT
NA 15 TRBJ1-2 TRBV7-9 NA CASSLGFQGLNGYTF TGTGCCAGCAGCTTAGGTTTTCAGGGGTTAAATGGCTACACCTTC
TRBD1 15 TRBJ1-6 TRBV4-3 once CASSQGGQHNSPLHF TGCGCCAGCAGCCAAGGGGGACAGCATAATTCACCCCTCCACTTT
NA 11 TRBJ1-2 TRBV25-1 NA CASAAGDGYTF TGTGCCAGTGCAGCAGGGGATGGCTACACCTTC
TRBD1 18 TRBJ1-2 TRBV5-4 NA CASSGQGQGDHWYYGYTF TGTGCCAGCAGTGGTCAGGGACAGGGCGACCATTGGTACTATGGCTACACCTTC
NA 14 TRBJ2-2 TRBV10-3 NA CAISSQGNTGELFF TGTGCCATCAGTTCACAGGGGAACACCGGGGAGCTGTTTTTT
NA 15 TRBJ1-5 TRBV4-1 once CASSQDWGPNQPQHF TGCGCCAGCAGCCAAGACTGGGGCCCCAATCAGCCCCAGCATTTT
TRBD2 16 TRBJ2-1 TRBV3-1/TRBV3-2 NA CASSQRPSGGVYEQFF TGTGCCAGCAGCCAACGGCCTAGCGGGGGGGTCTATGAGCAGTTCTTC
NA 14 TRBJ1-2 TRBV27 NA CASSKESPLWGYTF TGTGCCAGCAGTAAAGAAAGCCCGCTGTGGGGCTACACCTTC
NA 15 TRBJ1-1 TRBV11-3 few CASSFVTGGNTEAFF TGTGCCAGCAGCTTTGTGACGGGGGGAAACACTGAAGCTTTCTTT
NA 17 TRBJ2-2 TRBV3-1/TRBV3-2 NA CASSQDEARAGTGELFF TGTGCCAGCAGCCAAGATGAGGCGCGGGCGGGCACCGGGGAGCTGTTTTTT
NA 15 TRBJ1-5 TRBV19 NA CASSSGGNSNQPQHF TGTGCCAGTAGTAGTGGCGGAAATAGCAATCAGCCCCAGCATTTT
TRBD1 13 TRBJ2-2 TRBV6-5 NA CASRTGLLGELFF TGTGCCAGCCGGACAGGGCTTCTCGGGGAGCTGTTTTTT
NA 11 TRBJ1-2 TRBV12-3/TRBV12-4 few CASSNRYGYTF TGTGCCAGCAGTAACCGGTATGGCTACACCTTC
TRBD2 17 TRBJ2-7 TRBV7-2 NA CASSFSLRGRYSYEQYF TGTGCCAGCAGCTTTTCTCTGCGGGGGAGGTACTCCTACGAGCAGTACTTC
NA 15 TRBJ1-1 TRBV6-6 NA CASSYSVGEGTEAFF TGTGCCAGCAGTTACTCTGTAGGGGAGGGGACTGAAGCTTTCTTT
TRBD1 17 TRBJ2-7 TRBV7-2 NA CASSGGYRGQTTYEQYF TGTGCCAGCAGCGGGGGTTACAGGGGGCAAACAACCTACGAGCAGTACTTC
TRBD1 17 TRBJ1-3 TRBV19 NA CASIRGQGHLSGNTIYF TGTGCCAGTATCCGTGGACAGGGACATCTCTCTGGAAACACCATATATTTT
NA 11 TRBJ2-1 TRBV5-5 NA CASLAIHEQFF TGTGCCAGCCTAGCAATCCATGAGCAGTTCTTC
NA 17 TRBJ2-3 TRBV11-2 NA CASSSAVRSSSTDTQYF TGTGCCAGCAGCAGTGCCGTTCGTAGCTCTAGCACAGATACGCAGTATTTT
TRBD1 15 TRBJ2-7 TRBV6-4 NA CASSAWTGPYYEQYF TGTGCCAGCAGCGCATGGACAGGGCCTTACTACGAGCAGTACTTC
NA 15 TRBJ1-5 TRBV19 NA CASTTGYRDRQPQHF TGTGCCAGTACCACTGGGTACAGGGATCGTCAGCCCCAGCATTTT
NA 12 TRBJ2-7 TRBV12-3/TRBV12-4 NA CASSQAFYEQYF TGTGCCAGCAGTCAGGCGTTCTACGAGCAGTACTTC
TRBD1 19 TRBJ1-5 TRBV5-8 NA CASSENAGTGTISNQPQHF TGTGCCAGCAGCGAAAATGCCGGGACAGGGACGATTAGCAATCAGCCCCAGCATTTT
NA 12 TRBJ1-2 TRBV28 NA CASSTGTYGYTF TGTGCCAGCAGTACAGGGACCTATGGCTACACCTTC
NA 17 TRBJ1-4 TRBV5-8 NA CASSHLLLQGGGEKLFF TGTGCCAGCAGCCACCTCCTGTTACAGGGTGGGGGTGAAAAACTGTTTTTT
NA 11 TRBJ2-5 TRBV3-1/TRBV3-2 medium-sized CASSYGKGQYF TGTGCCAGCAGCTACGGGAAGGGCCAGTACTTC
NA 13 TRBJ1-5 TRBV7-9 NA CASSGNSNQPQHF TGTGCCAGCAGCGGCAATAGCAATCAGCCCCAGCATTTT
TRBD1 14 TRBJ2-2 TRBV5-1 NA CASSLSQGVGELFF TGCGCCAGCAGCTTGTCCCAGGGGGTCGGGGAGCTGTTTTTT
TRBD1 14 TRBJ1-2 TRBV4-1 NA CASSQVGQVYRYTF TGCGCCAGCAGCCAAGTAGGACAGGTCTATCGCTACACCTTC
NA 13 TRBJ1-5 TRBV6-2/TRBV6-3 NA CASRPDRNQPQHF TGTGCCAGCAGACCTGACAGAAATCAGCCCCAGCATTTT
NA 13 TRBJ2-7 TRBV5-1 NA CASSLGQSYEQYF TGCGCCAGCAGCTTAGGACAATCCTACGAGCAGTACTTC
TRBD1 17 TRBJ1-4 TRBV4-1 NA CASSQDDTTGVGEKLFF TGCGCCAGCAGCCAAGATGATACGACAGGGGTAGGTGAAAAACTGTTTTTT
TRBD1 17 TRBJ1-2 TRBV5-1 NA CASSSGPGQGKLYGYTF TGCGCCAGCAGCTCAGGGCCGGGACAGGGGAAACTTTATGGCTACACCTTC
TRBD1 15 TRBJ2-1 TRBV9 NA CASSANPPGGNEQFF TGTGCCAGCAGCGCAAACCCCCCAGGGGGCAATGAGCAGTTCTTC
NA 14 TRBJ1-2 TRBV4-3 NA CASSQEGRGYGYTF TGCGCCAGCAGCCAAGAGGGCAGGGGATATGGCTACACCTTC
TRBD2 15 TRBJ2-1 TRBV7-2 NA CASSVPGLNLNEQFF TGTGCCAGCAGCGTTCCGGGACTAAATTTGAATGAGCAGTTCTTC
NA 12 TRBJ1-1 TRBV29-1 NA CSVEELGLEAFF TGCAGCGTTGAAGAACTGGGCCTTGAAGCTTTCTTT
NA 13 TRBJ1-1 TRBV10-3 NA CAIFSSTNTEAFF TGTGCCATCTTCAGTAGCACTAACACTGAAGCTTTCTTT
TRBD1 14 TRBJ2-3 TRBV5-8 NA CASSSRDRVDTQYF TGTGCCAGCAGCTCCCGGGACAGGGTTGATACGCAGTATTTT
NA 13 TRBJ2-7 TRBV7-9 once CASSSGNSYEQYF TGTGCCAGCAGCTCAGGTAACTCCTACGAGCAGTACTTC
TRBD2 17 TRBJ2-7 TRBV3-1/TRBV3-2 NA CASSTGTSGGAGYEQYF TGTGCCAGCAGCACCGGGACTAGCGGGGGGGCCGGGTACGAGCAGTACTTC
TRBD1 15 TRBJ2-5 TRBV5-1 once CASRQGQGAGETQYF TGCGCCAGCAGGCAAGGACAGGGGGCTGGAGAGACCCAGTACTTC
TRBD1 15 TRBJ1-2 TRBV27 NA CASSSPLQGAVGYTF TGTGCCAGCAGTTCGCCCCTCCAGGGGGCGGTTGGCTACACCTTC
NA 15 TRBJ1-1 TRBV19 NA CASRPYGGANTEAFF TGTGCCAGTAGGCCATATGGGGGGGCGAACACTGAAGCTTTCTTT
TRBD1 17 TRBJ1-4 TRBV27 NA CASSLRAADRGHEKLFF TGTGCCAGCAGTTTACGAGCCGCCGACAGGGGCCATGAAAAACTGTTTTTT
TRBD1 16 TRBJ2-1 TRBV7-8 NA CASSLGLAGGPNEQFF TGTGCCAGCAGCTTAGGGTTGGCAGGGGGCCCGAATGAGCAGTTCTTC
NA 17 TRBJ1-6 TRBV7-2 NA CASSILMGGGKNSPLHF TGTGCCAGCAGCATACTAATGGGGGGGGGCAAAAATTCACCCCTCCACTTT